A single sample gave rise to the 29 T cell receptor beta chains below, sequenced in a study of post-analysis software for immune sequencing data. No antigen is known for these receptors. Every TCR beta cDNA library bore unique molecular identifiers. MiXCR was run by TCRdb on the PCR reads, yielding one entry per CDR3 protein. The sample contains about 760,000 distinct CDR3 sequences, roughly 30% of which appear only once. Notes on the study in general: Roughly 5 TRBV segments, including TRBV5-6, TRBV5-1 and TRBV20-1, were more frequent in patients than controls.

The sequenced sample was blood. The receptors derive from a girl aged 10 to 17 with multiple sclerosis.

In its sample, this clonotype was seen a few times. The chain employs TRBV6-1 and TRBJ2-1, with D possibly matching TRBD2 (7 bases). V was shortened by 5 bases and J by 7 bases, with 15 bases between the two germline ends. Germline V lookup: CDR1 MNHNS, CDR2 SASEGT. The CDR3 has 14 residues. The DNA for the CDR3 is TGTGCCAGCAGTCCTTGGAAGGGGGGGAATGAGCAGTTCTTC. It translates to CASSPWKGGNEQFF.

This chain links TRBV18 with TRBJ2-4, with TRBD1 matching over 10 bases. The CDR3 spans 19 residues. Per germline, CDR1 KGHSH and CDR2 LQKENI. Trimming cost V 6 bases and J 1 base; bases outside gene matches: 15. The CDR3 sequence: CASSPILGQGNSAKNIQYF. CDR3 DNA: TGTGCCAGCTCGCCAATCTTGGGACAGGGGAATTCGGCCAAAAACATTCAGTACTTC. Drawing the rest from reference TRBV18 and TRBJ2-4, the complete variable domain is NAGVMQNPRHLVRRRGQEARLRCSPMKGHSHVYWYRQLPEEGLKFMVYLQKENIIDESGMPKERFSAEFPKEGPSILRIQQVVRGDSAAYFCASSPILGQGNSAKNIQYFGAGTRLSVL.

This clonotype was seen only a few times. This chain uses TRBV6-5 with TRBJ1-4, with a possible D match to TRBD1 (5 bases). The CDR3 has 14 residues. Trimming removed 6 bases from V and 8 bases from J, with 16 bases in between. Germline assignment: CDR1 MNHEY and CDR2 SVGAGI. DNA for the CDR3: TGTGCCAGCAGCCCGGGTGGGGGTTGGGAAAAACTGTTTTTT. Translation: CASSPGGGWEKLFF.

CDR3 protein: CASRGRGAVNTEAFF. The DNA of the CDR3 is TGTGCCAGCAGAGGTAGAGGGGCGGTGAACACTGAAGCTTTCTTT. This rearrangement joins TRBV7-6 to TRBJ1-1, with D possibly TRBD1 on 5 matching bases. CDR3 size: 15 residues. Between the trimmed V and J ends, which lost 6 bases and 0 bases, there was a span of 14 bases. CDR1 is SGHVS, CDR2 FNYEAQ, per germline. Combining the CDR3 with reference TRBV7-6 and TRBJ1-1 gives the whole variable domain GAGVSQSPRYKVTKRGQDVALRCDPISGHVSLYWYRQALGQGPEFLTYFNYEAQQDKSGLPNDRFSAERPEGSISTLTIQRTEQRDSAMYRCASRGRGAVNTEAFFGQGTRLTVV.

The chain links TRBV10-3 to TRBJ1-1, with 10 positions matching TRBD1. V shed 10 bases and J 4 bases; nucleotides not matched to a gene: 3. Germline V gene sequence: CDR1 ENHRY, CDR2 SYGVKD. The CDR3 runs 12 residues. The DNA of the CDR3 is TGTGCCACCGGACAGGGGGTCACTGAAGCTTTCTTT. Its protein is CATGQGVTEAFF.

This clonotype was seen a handful of times. The chain has TRBV5-1 and TRBJ2-7, with D perhaps matching TRBD2 (6 bases). V gave up 0 bases and J gave up 5 bases, with 15 bases separating them. CDR3 length: 15 amino acids. CDR1 and CDR2 (germline): SGHRS, YFSETQ. The CDR3 protein is CASSLAWRGEDEQYF. CDR3 DNA sequence: TGCGCCAGCAGCTTGGCTTGGAGGGGCGAGGACGAGCAGTACTTC.

The CDR3 nucleotides are TGTGCCAGCAGCGGCGGGAGGTGGTATGAGCAGTTCTTC. It specifies CASSGGRWYEQFF. This rearrangement joins TRBV28 to TRBJ2-1; 8 nucleotides align to TRBD2. V lost 6 bases and J lost 8; bases outside the gene matches: 6. The CDR3 totals 13 residues. Germline V gene sequence: CDR1 MDHEN, CDR2 SYDVKM.

This clonotype was seen ten or more times. The genes are TRBV29-1 and TRBJ2-7; D is possibly TRBD1 (8 bases). This CDR3 spans 14 amino acids. CDR1 is SQVTM, CDR2 ANQGSEA, per germline. V gave up 6 bases and J gave up 2 bases, with 17 bases separating them. This CDR3 is CSVDTGGAPYEQYF. CDR3 nucleotide sequence: TGCAGCGTGGATACAGGGGGGGCCCCCTACGAGCAGTACTTC.

The rearrangement links TRBV6-2 or TRBV6-3 to TRBJ1-2; D gene unclear. There are 15 residues in the CDR3. Germline CDR1 MNHEY, CDR2 SVGEGT. Trimming took off 6 bases at V and 4 bases at J, with 18 bases between the two ends. In DNA form, the CDR3 reads TGTGCCAGCAGAAACGACGGAAGCCCCTCCTATGGCTACACCTTC. Protein sequence: CASRNDGSPSYGYTF.

Regarding this clonotype: With a much larger clone just one base away, this may be a read error. This chain uses TRBV6-4 with TRBJ2-6; tentative D call: TRBD1 (5 bases). The CDR3 length is 15 residues. Per germline, CDR1 MRHNA and CDR2 SNTAGT. The CDR3 region is CASSDDASGANVRTF. The CDR3 coding sequence is TGTGCCAGCAGTGACGACGCCTCTGGGGCCAACGTCCGGACTTTC.

This clonotype has more than one count but fewer than ten. The chain combines TRBV6-5 with TRBJ1-2; tentative D call: TRBD1 (6 bases). The germline V gene encodes CDR1 MNHEY and CDR2 SVGAGI. V lost 2 bases and J 3 bases, leaving 19 bases between the germline ends. The CDR3 consists of 17 residues. The CDR3 sequence: CASSYGSTGAIDYGYTF. In nucleotides, the CDR3 is TGTGCCAGCAGTTACGGTTCAACGGGGGCAATAGACTATGGCTACACCTTC.

The sample holds a few counts of this clonotype. The chain combines TRBV28 with TRBJ2-4; possible D gene TRBD2, 7 bases. The germline CDR1 and CDR2 sequences are MDHEN and SYDVKM. V gave up 5 bases and J gave up 0 bases, with 14 bases separating them. CDR3 length equals 16 residues. CDR3 sequence reads: CASSETGGLAKNIQYF. The CDR3, as DNA: TGTGCCAGCAGTGAGACGGGGGGCTTAGCCAAAAACATTCAGTACTTC.

V and J are TRBV6-4 and TRBJ1-1; no firm D call. Germline V gives CDR1 MRHNA, CDR2 SNTAGT. The V end was cut by 5 bases, the J end by 0 bases, with 10 bases between. The CDR3 spans 14 residues. The CDR3 DNA sequence: TGTGCCAGCAGTAAGGAGGGCCTGAACACTGAAGCTTTCTTT. Protein sequence: CASSKEGLNTEAFF.

V usage is TRBV28 and J usage is TRBJ1-2; 7 nucleotides agree with TRBD1. CDR3 size: 15 residues. Germline CDR1 and CDR2: MDHEN and SYDVKM. Trimming took 4 bases from V and 4 from J; bases not matched to a gene: 9. The CDR3 DNA follows: TGTGCCAGCAGTTCACCCGACAGGGATGGCTATGGCTACACCTTC. Translating gives CASSSPDRDGYGYTF.

This clonotype was recorded a few times. CDR3 DNA: TGTGCCAGCAGTCAGTTGGCATATAATTCACCCCTCCACTTT. Translation gives CASSQLAYNSPLHF. The gene calls are TRBV12-3 or TRBV12-4 and TRBJ1-6, with unresolved D. V was trimmed by 5 bases and J by 4 bases, leaving 9 bases between them. This CDR3 spans 14 amino acids.

The V call is TRBV7-2, the J call TRBJ2-3; the match to TRBD1 covers 7 bases. Germline V gene data show CDR1 as SGHTA and CDR2 as FQGNSA. This CDR3 spans 15 amino acids. Germline trimming cut 5 bases from V and 4 bases from J; bases unmatched to any gene: 9. DNA for the CDR3: TGTGCCAGCAGCGGAGTACAGGGGAGCGCAGATACGCAGTATTTT. It is translated as CASSGVQGSADTQYF.

The chain joins TRBV7-2 to TRBJ2-2; no clear D gene. Germline V gene lookup returns CDR1 SGHTA and CDR2 FQGNSA. CDR3 length: 15 residues. V gave up 5 bases and J gave up 9 bases, with 19 bases separating them. CDR3 residues: CASSPPQTAPRELFF. Written as DNA, the CDR3 is TGTGCCAGCAGCCCTCCCCAGACGGCGCCGCGGGAGCTGTTTTTT.

This clonotype has more than one count but fewer than ten. The V call is TRBV4-1, the J call TRBJ2-5; tentatively, D is TRBD1 (5 bases). CDR1 MGHRA and CDR2 YSYEKL come from the germline V gene. V dropped 0 bases and J dropped 12 bases, with 11 bases sitting between them. The CDR3 has 12 residues. The DNA for the CDR3 is TGCGCCAGCAGCCAAGATGGCCAGGACAAGTACTTC. Protein product: CASSQDGQDKYF.

The table lists this clonotype with a few counts. The chain is built from TRBV28 and TRBJ2-3, with D possibly TRBD1 on 5 matching bases. The CDR3 runs 12 residues. With 8 bases removed from V and 0 bases from J, the gap between germline ends came to 6 bases. CDR1 is MDHEN and CDR2 is SYDVKM in the germline V gene. The CDR3 DNA sequence: TGTGCCAGCCGACAGAGCACAGATACGCAGTATTTT. Its translation: CASRQSTDTQYF.

As concerns this clonotype: A much larger clone is a single base away; this may be a read error. This chain connects TRBV7-2 to TRBJ2-1; no firm D call. Germline CDR1 reads SGHTA; CDR2 reads FQGNSA. Trimming pared 0 bases from V and 4 bases from J, leaving 13 bases between. This CDR3 has 16 amino acids. CDR3 sequence reads: CASSLAGLVVYNEQFF. CDR3 coding DNA: TGTGCCAGCAGCTTAGCCGGTCTAGTGGTATACAATGAGCAGTTCTTC.

On this clonotype itself: Relative to the germline gene, one junction end is altered; a read error may explain this. The chain joins TRBV27 to TRBJ2-1; D remains ambiguous. The CDR3 is 14 amino acids. Germline CDR1 is MNHEY and CDR2 is SMNVEV (reference sequence). In nucleotides, the CDR3 is TGTGCCGGCAGTTTATTGGGCGGCTACAATGAGCAGTTCTTC. Protein: CAGSLLGGYNEQFF.

DNA for the CDR3: TGTGCCAGCAGTGGGCGGGTCTATGGCTACACCTTC. Encoded protein: CASSGRVYGYTF. The V gene is TRBV28, the J gene TRBJ1-2; D not certain. V was pared by 5 bases and J by 4 bases, with 8 bases between. The CDR3 length is 12 residues. Looked up from germline, CDR1 is MDHEN and CDR2 is SYDVKM.

The chain combines TRBV15 with TRBJ2-3, with a possible D match to TRBD2 (6 bases). The germline gives CDR1 LNHNV, CDR2 YYDKDF (reference sequence). The CDR3 contains 16 residues. V lost 1 base and J 3 bases, leaving 14 bases between the germline ends. CDR3 in DNA: TGTGCCACCAGCAGAGTAGTGGTAGCGGAAACAGATACGCAGTATTTT. Its translation: CATSRVVVAETDTQYF.

This clonotype showed up just a few times. The chain links TRBV5-1 to TRBJ1-1, with D possibly being TRBD1 (5 bases). V was clipped by 4 bases and J by 6 bases, with 19 bases between them. This CDR3 has 15 residues. The V gene's germline CDR1 is SGHRS and CDR2 YFSETQ. The CDR3 nucleotides are TGCGCCAGCAGCCTAACGCAGGGCCCGAGGGCTGAAGCTTTCTTT. Its translation is CASSLTQGPRAEAFF. The complete variable domain, with remaining parts taken from reference TRBV5-1 and TRBJ1-1, reads KAGVTQTPRYLIKTRGQQVTLSCSPISGHRSVSWYQQTPGQGLQFLFEYFSETQRNKGNFPGRFSGRQFSNSRSEMNVSTLELGDSALYLCASSLTQGPRAEAFFGQGTRLTVV.

The chain couples TRBV28 to TRBJ2-3; 10 bases agree with TRBD1. The germline gives CDR1 MDHEN, CDR2 SYDVKM. The CDR3 totals 14 residues. J was trimmed by 6 bases and V by 2 bases; bases with no gene match: 2. CDR3 region: CASSLDRGRDTQYF. CDR3 nucleotides: TGTGCCAGCAGTTTAGACAGGGGGCGCGATACGCAGTATTTT.

The chain's CDR3 is CASSPGGGMNTEAFF. The CDR3 region has the DNA TGTGCCAGCAGCCCAGGCGGGGGTATGAACACTGAAGCTTTCTTT. This chain connects TRBV7-9 to TRBJ1-1; tentative D call: TRBD1 (5 bases). The CDR3 is made up of 15 amino acids. Trimming cost V 5 bases and J 0 bases, with 13 bases left between them. Germline loops: CDR1 SEHNR, CDR2 FQNEAQ (reference sequence). Drawing the rest from reference TRBV7-9 and TRBJ1-1, the complete variable domain is DTGVSQNPRHKITKRGQNVTFRCDPISEHNRLYWYRQTLGQGPEFLTYFQNEAQLEKSRLLSDRFSAERPKGSFSTLEIQRTEQGDSAMYLCASSPGGGMNTEAFFGQGTRLTVV.

The sample holds many counts of this clonotype. The chain combines TRBV29-1 with TRBJ2-1, with 9 bases matching TRBD1. From germline, CDR1 is SQVTM and CDR2 ANQGSEA. The length of the CDR3 is 14 residues. The junction had 14 bases not matched to a gene; V was cut back by 7 bases and J by 10 bases. The CDR3 region has the DNA TGCAGCGGGTGGGGACAGGGCTACATTGCGGAGCAGTTCTTC. This translates into CSGWGQGYIAEQFF.

The rearrangement uses TRBV29-1 and TRBJ2-3, with TRBD2 matching 8 bases. With V trimmed by 5 bases and J by 3 bases, 4 bases remained unmatched. Germline V lookup: CDR1 SQVTM, CDR2 ANQGSEA. The CDR3 loop spans 13 amino acids. The CDR3 DNA follows: TGCAGCGTTTCGGGACTAGGTACAGATACGCAGTATTTT. Its translation: CSVSGLGTDTQYF.

There are a few counts of this clonotype. V usage is TRBV5-5 and J usage is TRBJ2-5, with D perhaps assigned TRBD1 or TRBD2 (6 bases each). The CDR3 extends over 17 amino acids. Trimming pared 3 bases from V and 5 bases from J, leaving 23 bases between. The germline V gene encodes CDR1 SGHKS and CDR2 YYEKEE (reference sequence). In DNA form, the CDR3 reads TGTGCCAGCAGCTACCCCACCTCGGGGGCCCCCAGGGAGACCCAGTACTTC. Translating it yields CASSYPTSGAPRETQYF.